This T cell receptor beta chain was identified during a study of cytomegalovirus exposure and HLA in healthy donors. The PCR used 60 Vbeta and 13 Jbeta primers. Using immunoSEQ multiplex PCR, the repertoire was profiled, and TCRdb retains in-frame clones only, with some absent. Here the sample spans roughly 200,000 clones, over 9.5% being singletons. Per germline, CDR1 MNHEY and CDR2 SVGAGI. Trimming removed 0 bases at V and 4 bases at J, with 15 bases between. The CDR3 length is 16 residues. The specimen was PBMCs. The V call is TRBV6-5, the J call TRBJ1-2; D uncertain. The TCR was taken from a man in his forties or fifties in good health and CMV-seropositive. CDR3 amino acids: CASSYSRTSSTYGYTF. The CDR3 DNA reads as TGTGCCAGCAGTTACTCACGGACCTCTAGCACCTATGGCTACACCTTC.